The entry below gives a single T cell receptor (beta chain) sequence along with its context. Its specificity is not known. The data were taken from a study of shared clonotypes between healthy human individuals. Study outcomes and limitations: Expectations were that clonotype sharing among donors would be affected by sequencing depth.

The V gene end was trimmed by 10 bases and the J gene end by 7 bases; junction bases not matched to a gene: 18. CDR1 is MNHGY and CDR2 is SVAAGI in the germline V gene. The CDR3 spans 15 residues. CD8 cells regarded as naive lacked CD45RO, were positively chosen for CCR7, and omitted terminally differentiated effector memory CD45RA+ cells. Libraries were prepared by immunoSEQ multiplex PCR; TCRdb keeps only in-frame clonotypes and omits some of them. There are 600,000 or so clones in the sample; about 95% occur only once, and about 0.11% lies in the top ten. The receptor was derived from a woman aged 25 to 45 in good health. This rearrangement joins TRBV6-9 to TRBJ2-5; 7 nucleotides match TRBD2. Sequencing was performed on naive CD8+ T cells sorted from blood. CDR3 residues: CATILAGGSNGTQYF. The CDR3 region has the DNA TGTGCCACGATATTAGCGGGCGGTTCGAACGGGACCCAGTACTTC.